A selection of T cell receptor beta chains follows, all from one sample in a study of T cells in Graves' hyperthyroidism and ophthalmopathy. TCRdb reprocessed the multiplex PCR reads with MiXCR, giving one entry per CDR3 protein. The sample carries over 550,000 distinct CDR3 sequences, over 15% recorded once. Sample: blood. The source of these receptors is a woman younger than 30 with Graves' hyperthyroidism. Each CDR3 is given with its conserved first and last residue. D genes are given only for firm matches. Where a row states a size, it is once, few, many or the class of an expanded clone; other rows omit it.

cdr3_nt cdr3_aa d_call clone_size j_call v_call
TGTGCCTGGAGTTCCCTCTCCACAGATACGCAGTATTTT CAWSSLSTDTQYF . many TRBJ2-3 TRBV30
TGCGCCAGCAGCTGGAAACAGGAATCCTACGAGCAGTACTTC CASSWKQESYEQYF . few TRBJ2-7 TRBV5-1
TGTGCCAGTAGGTTTGGTACGAACACCGGGGAGCTGTTTTTT CASRFGTNTGELFF . . TRBJ2-2 TRBV19
TGTGCCAGCAGCCTTAGGGGAAACAGTGAAGCTTTCTTT CASSLRGNSEAFF . many TRBJ1-1 TRBV3-1
TGCAGTGCTAGACGACTAGCGGGGGGCCTTTCCTACAATGAGCAGTTCTTC CSARRLAGGLSYNEQFF TRBD2 few TRBJ2-1 TRBV20-1
TGTGCCAGCAGGTTACAGGGAACAGAGACCTACAATGAGCAGTTCTTC CASRLQGTETYNEQFF . . TRBJ2-1 TRBV5-5
TGCGCCAGCAGCCATTCGACGGGAACCAGCGAGGCTTTCTTT CASSHSTGTSEAFF . few TRBJ1-1 TRBV4-3
TGTGCCAGCAGTTTTACCGGGACATATTACAATGAGCAGTTCTTC CASSFTGTYYNEQFF . . TRBJ2-1 TRBV7-9
TGTGCCAGTAGTTCACGGACTAGCTCTTTGGGCAATGAGCAGTTCTTC CASSSRTSSLGNEQFF TRBD2 . TRBJ2-1 TRBV19
TGTGCCAGCAGTATGACAGGGAGCCTTTTGATACAGTACTTC CASSMTGSLLIQYF TRBD1 few TRBJ2-5 TRBV12-3/TRBV12-4
TGTGCCAGCAGCCCAGGGGTGGGACTAGCGGGAGGAGGTGGCGAGACCCAGTACTTC CASSPGVGLAGGGGETQYF TRBD2 many TRBJ2-5 TRBV7-6
TGTGCCAGTAGTATCGGACCATCGGGGACAGATACGCAGTATTTT CASSIGPSGTDTQYF . . TRBJ2-3 TRBV19
TGTGCCAGCAGCTTGGACAGGCGGACGGAGCAGTACTTC CASSLDRRTEQYF TRBD1 . TRBJ2-7 TRBV7-9
TGCAGTGCTAGTAGGGGTAGATACAATCAGCCCCAGCATTTT CSASRGRYNQPQHF . many TRBJ1-5 TRBV20-1
TGCAGTGCTGCTCGGGGTGGGGCCAACGTCCTGACTTTC CSAARGGANVLTF . few TRBJ2-6 TRBV20-1
TGTGCCAGCAGTTCGACAGGGGCCCTTGGTGAAAAACTGTTTTTT CASSSTGALGEKLFF TRBD1 few TRBJ1-4 TRBV6-5
TGTGCCAGCAGCTCTCCTGGTCGCTATGGCTACACCTTC CASSSPGRYGYTF . . TRBJ1-2 TRBV12-3/TRBV12-4
TGTGCCAGCAGTTCCATGGCGGAGGAGCAGTACTTC CASSSMAEEQYF . many TRBJ2-7 TRBV28
TGTGCCAGCAGCCTGATGACAGGGAATGCAGATACGCAGTATTTT CASSLMTGNADTQYF TRBD1 few TRBJ2-3 TRBV7-9
TGCAGTGCCCCGAGTGGGAGGGGGGATACGCAGTATTTT CSAPSGRGDTQYF . many TRBJ2-3 TRBV20-1
TGTGCCAGCAGTCCGGGACCTCAAAACGCAGATACGCAGTATTTT CASSPGPQNADTQYF . few TRBJ2-3 TRBV27
TGTGCCTGGAGCGCAGGGACAGGACCATACGAGCAGTACTTC CAWSAGTGPYEQYF TRBD1 many TRBJ2-7 TRBV30